This T cell receptor beta chain was sequenced during a study of long-term antiretroviral therapy in people with HIV. The authors ran the immunoSEQ assay, v3.0, at survey level. Profiled with immunoSEQ multiplex PCR; TCRdb holds only in-frame clones, not every one. Among roughly 30,000 clones listed, 80% to 90% were seen once. This CDR3 comprises 17 residues. Unmatched junction bases numbered 11, after V lost 8 bases and J lost 3 bases. The germline CDR1 and CDR2 sequences are SEHNR and FQNEAQ (reference sequence). Study-wide points: HIV repertoires covered narrower CDR3 length ranges than controls did. Possibly under older ART regimens, blood was drawn between the mid-2000s and the late 2010s.

Of note for this clone: Its antigen is still unknown.

Participants with HIV, all of them, were treated in the United States. Prior to DNA extraction, the samples held roughly 1-10 million cryopreserved PBMC. V is TRBV7-9 and J is TRBJ1-4; TRBD1 aligns across 11 bases. This specimen consisted of unsorted PBMCs, obtained 0.8 years before starting antiretroviral therapy. This TCR was recovered from a man between 18 and 35 years old with HIV. CDR3 DNA sequence: TGTGCCAGCTCAAACGCCGGACAGGGGGCTTCTAATGAAAAACTGTTTTTT. Protein product: CASSNAGQGASNEKLFF. Combining the CDR3 with reference TRBV7-9 and TRBJ1-4 gives the whole variable domain DTGVSQNPRHKITKRGQNVTFRCDPISEHNRLYWYRQTLGQGPEFLTYFQNEAQLEKSRLLSDRFSAERPKGSFSTLEIQRTEQGDSAMYLCASSNAGQGASNEKLFFGSGTQLSVL.